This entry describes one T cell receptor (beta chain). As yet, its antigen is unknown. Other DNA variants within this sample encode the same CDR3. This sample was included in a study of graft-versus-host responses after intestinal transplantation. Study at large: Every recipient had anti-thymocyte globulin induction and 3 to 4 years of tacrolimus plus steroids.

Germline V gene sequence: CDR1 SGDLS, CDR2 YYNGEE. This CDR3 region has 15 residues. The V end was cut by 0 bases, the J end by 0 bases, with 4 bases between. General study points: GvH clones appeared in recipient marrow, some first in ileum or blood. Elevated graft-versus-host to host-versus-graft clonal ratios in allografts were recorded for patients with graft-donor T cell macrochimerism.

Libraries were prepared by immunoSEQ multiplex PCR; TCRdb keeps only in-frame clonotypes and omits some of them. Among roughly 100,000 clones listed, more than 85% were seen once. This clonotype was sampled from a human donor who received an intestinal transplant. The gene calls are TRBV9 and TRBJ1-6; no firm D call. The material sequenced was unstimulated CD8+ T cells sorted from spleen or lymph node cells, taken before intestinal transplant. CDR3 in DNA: TGTGCCAGCAGCGTAGGTGACTCCTATAATTCACCCCTCCACTTT. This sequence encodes CASSVGDSYNSPLHF.